This T cell receptor (beta chain) was captured in a study of T cell changes during pregnancy in multiple sclerosis. The CDR3 has 12 amino acids. Germline CDR1 SGHVS, CDR2 FNYEAQ. The ends were cut back, 5 bases at V and 6 bases at J, with 11 bases in the middle. Profiling relied on immunoSEQ multiplex PCR, and the TCRdb table lists in-frame clones only, not all of them. The data hold approximately 70,000 clones, with around 92% observed a single time. Sequenced material: peripheral blood, taken in the second trimester of pregnancy. The source of this sequence is a female donor in good health, enrolled as a control in a pregnancy study. The chain couples TRBV7-6 to TRBJ2-7, with a tentative D call TRBD2 (5 bases). CDR3 protein: CASSPDYLEQYF. DNA of the CDR3: TGTGCCAGCAGCCCCGACTACCTCGAGCAGTACTTC.